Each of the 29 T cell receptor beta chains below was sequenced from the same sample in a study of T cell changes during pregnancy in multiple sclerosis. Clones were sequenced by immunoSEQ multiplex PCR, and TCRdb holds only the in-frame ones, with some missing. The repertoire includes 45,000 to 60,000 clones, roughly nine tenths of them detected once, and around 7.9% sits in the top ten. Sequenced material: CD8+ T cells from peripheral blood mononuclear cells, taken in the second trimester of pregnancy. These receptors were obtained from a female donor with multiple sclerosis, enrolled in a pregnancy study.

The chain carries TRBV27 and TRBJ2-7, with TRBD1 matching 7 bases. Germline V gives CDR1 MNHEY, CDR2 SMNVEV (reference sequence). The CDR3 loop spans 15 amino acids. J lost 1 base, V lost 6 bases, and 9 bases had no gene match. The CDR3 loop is CASRLGGGLSYEQYF. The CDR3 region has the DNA TGTGCCAGCAGGCTAGGGGGCGGGCTGTCCTACGAGCAGTACTTC.

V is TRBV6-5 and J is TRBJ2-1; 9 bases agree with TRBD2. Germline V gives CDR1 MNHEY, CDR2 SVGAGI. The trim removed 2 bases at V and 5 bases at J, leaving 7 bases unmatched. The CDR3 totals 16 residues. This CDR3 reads CASSYPTGGGDNEQFF. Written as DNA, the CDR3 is TGTGCCAGCAGTTACCCCACCGGCGGGGGGGACAATGAGCAGTTCTTC.

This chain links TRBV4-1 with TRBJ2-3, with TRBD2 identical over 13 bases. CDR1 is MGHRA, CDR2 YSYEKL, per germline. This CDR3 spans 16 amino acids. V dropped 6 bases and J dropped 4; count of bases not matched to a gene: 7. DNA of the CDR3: TGCGCCAGCAGACAACTAGCGGGGGGGCCGTCAGATACGCAGTATTTT. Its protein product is CASRQLAGGPSDTQYF.

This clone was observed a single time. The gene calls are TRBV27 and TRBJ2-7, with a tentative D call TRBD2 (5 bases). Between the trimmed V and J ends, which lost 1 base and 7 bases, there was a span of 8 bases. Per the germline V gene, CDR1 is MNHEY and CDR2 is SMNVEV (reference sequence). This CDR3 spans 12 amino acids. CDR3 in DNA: TGTGCCAGCAGTTTATGGGGAGATGAGCAGTACTTC. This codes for CASSLWGDEQYF.

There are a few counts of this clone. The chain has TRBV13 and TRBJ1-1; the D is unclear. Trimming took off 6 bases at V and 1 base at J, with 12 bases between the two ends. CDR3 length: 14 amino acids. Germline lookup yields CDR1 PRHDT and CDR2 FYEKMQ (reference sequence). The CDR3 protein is CASSSPGGNTEAFF. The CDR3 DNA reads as TGTGCCAGCAGTTCTCCCGGCGGGAACACTGAAGCTTTCTTT.

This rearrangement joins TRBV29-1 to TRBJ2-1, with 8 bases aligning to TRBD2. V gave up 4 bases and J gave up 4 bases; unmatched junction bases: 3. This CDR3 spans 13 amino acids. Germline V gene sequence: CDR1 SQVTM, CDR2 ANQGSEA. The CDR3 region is CSVAGGPYNEQFF. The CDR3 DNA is TGCAGCGTTGCGGGGGGGCCATACAATGAGCAGTTCTTC.

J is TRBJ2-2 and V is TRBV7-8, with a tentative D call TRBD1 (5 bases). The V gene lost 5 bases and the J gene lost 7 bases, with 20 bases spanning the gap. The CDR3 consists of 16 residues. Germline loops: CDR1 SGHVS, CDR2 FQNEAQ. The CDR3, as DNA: TGTGCCAGCAGCCACCACAGAACGGACACCCGCGGGGAGCTGTTTTTT. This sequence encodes CASSHHRTDTRGELFF.

The CDR3 coding sequence is TGTGCCAGCACTATCGCGAGCGGATTGGCCTACGAGCAGTACTTC. Residues: CASTIASGLAYEQYF. V is TRBV7-8 and J is TRBJ2-7, with D possibly being TRBD2 (5 bases). Germline V gene data show CDR1 as SGHVS and CDR2 as FQNEAQ. The CDR3 totals 15 residues. V lost 7 bases, J lost 2 bases, and 18 bases lay in between. Using reference TRBV7-8 and TRBJ2-7 for the parts outside the CDR3, the full variable domain is GAGVSQSPRYKVAKRGQDVALRCDPISGHVSLFWYQQALGQGPEFLTYFQNEAQLDKSGLPSDRFFAERPEGSVSTLKIQRTQQEDSAVYLCASTIASGLAYEQYFGPGTRLTVT.

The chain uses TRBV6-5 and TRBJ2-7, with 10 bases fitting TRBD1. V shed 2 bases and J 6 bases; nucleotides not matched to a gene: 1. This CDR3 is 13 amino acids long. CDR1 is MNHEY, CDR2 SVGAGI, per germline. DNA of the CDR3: TGTGCCAGCAGTTACGGGACAGGGGTCGAGCAGTACTTC. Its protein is CASSYGTGVEQYF.

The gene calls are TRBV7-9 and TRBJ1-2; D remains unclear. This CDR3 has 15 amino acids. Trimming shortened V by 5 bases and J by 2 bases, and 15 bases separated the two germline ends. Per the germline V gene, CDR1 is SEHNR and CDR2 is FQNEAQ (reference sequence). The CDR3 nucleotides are TGTGCCAGCAGCCTCACCACCGGGATGAACTATGGCTACACCTTC. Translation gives CASSLTTGMNYGYTF.

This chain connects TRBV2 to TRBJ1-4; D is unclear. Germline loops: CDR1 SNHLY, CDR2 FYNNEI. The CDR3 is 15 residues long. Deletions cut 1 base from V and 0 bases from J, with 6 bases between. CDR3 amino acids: CASSEELTTNEKLFF. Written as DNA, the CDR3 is TGTGCCAGCAGTGAAGAACTAACAACTAATGAAAAACTGTTTTTT.

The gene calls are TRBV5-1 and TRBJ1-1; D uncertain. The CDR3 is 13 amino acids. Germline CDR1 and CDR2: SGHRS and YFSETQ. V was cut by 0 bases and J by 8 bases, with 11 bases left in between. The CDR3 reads CASSLEWAAEAFF. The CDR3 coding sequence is TGCGCCAGCAGCTTGGAGTGGGCAGCCGAAGCTTTCTTT.

DNA for the CDR3: TGTGCCAGCGGACAGTACTACAATGAGCAGTTCTTC. As protein: CASGQYYNEQFF. The genes are TRBV2 and TRBJ2-1; D is possibly TRBD1 (6 bases). The germline gives CDR1 SNHLY, CDR2 FYNNEI. The length of the CDR3 is 12 residues. Trimming took 8 bases from V and 3 from J, leaving 8 bases between them.

The CDR3 sequence: CASSPGVTEAFF. The CDR3 DNA sequence: TGTGCCAGCAGCCCGGGGGTTACTGAAGCTTTCTTT. V gene TRBV11-2 combines with J gene TRBJ1-1; the D gene is possibly TRBD1 (5 bases). CDR3 length equals 12 residues. V shed 5 bases and J shed 5 bases, with 9 bases lying between them. Germline-derived CDR1 and CDR2 are SGHAT and FQNNGV.

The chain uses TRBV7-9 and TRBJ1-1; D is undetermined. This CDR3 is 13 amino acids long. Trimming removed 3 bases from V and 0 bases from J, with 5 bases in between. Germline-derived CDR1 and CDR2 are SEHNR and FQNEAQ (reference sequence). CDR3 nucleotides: TGTGCCAGCAGCTTGTACATGAACACTGAAGCTTTCTTT. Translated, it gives CASSLYMNTEAFF.

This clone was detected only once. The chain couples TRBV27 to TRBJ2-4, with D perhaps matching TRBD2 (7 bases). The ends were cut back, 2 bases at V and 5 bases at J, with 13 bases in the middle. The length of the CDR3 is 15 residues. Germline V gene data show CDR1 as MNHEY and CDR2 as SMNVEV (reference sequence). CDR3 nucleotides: TGTGCCAGCAGTTTAGGGGGGGGCGGTCAAAACATTCAGTACTTC. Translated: CASSLGGGGQNIQYF.

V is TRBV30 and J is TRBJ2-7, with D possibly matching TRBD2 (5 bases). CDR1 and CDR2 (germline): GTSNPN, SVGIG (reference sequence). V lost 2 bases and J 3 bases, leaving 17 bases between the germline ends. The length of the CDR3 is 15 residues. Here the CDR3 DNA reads TGTGCCTGGAGTTCCCGGGGTTCGGCGGGCTACGAGCAGTACTTC. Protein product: CAWSSRGSAGYEQYF.

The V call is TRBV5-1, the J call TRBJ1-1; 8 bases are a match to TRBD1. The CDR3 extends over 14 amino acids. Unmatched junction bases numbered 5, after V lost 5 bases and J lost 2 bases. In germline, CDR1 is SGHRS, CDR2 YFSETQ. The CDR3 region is CASRPTGENTEAFF. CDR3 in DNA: TGCGCCAGCAGACCGACAGGGGAAAACACTGAAGCTTTCTTT.

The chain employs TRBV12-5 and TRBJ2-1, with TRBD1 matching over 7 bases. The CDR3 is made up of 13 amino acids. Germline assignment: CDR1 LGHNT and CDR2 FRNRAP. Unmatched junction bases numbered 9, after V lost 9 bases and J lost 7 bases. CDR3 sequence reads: CASKTGQRNEQFF. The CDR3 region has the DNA TGTGCTAGCAAGACAGGGCAGAGAAATGAGCAGTTCTTC.

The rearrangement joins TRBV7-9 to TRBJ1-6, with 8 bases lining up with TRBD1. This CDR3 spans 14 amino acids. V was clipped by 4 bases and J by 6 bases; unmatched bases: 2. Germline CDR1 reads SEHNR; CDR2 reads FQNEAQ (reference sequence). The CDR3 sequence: CASSSGQGNSPLHF. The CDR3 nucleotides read TGTGCCAGCAGCTCCGGACAGGGTAATTCACCCCTCCACTTT.

Here the CDR3 DNA reads TGTGCCAGCAGTTTAAGCGCCGAGGGAGAAGATTATGAAAAACTGTTTTTT. Protein: CASSLSAEGEDYEKLFF. The chain uses TRBV28 and TRBJ1-4; no clear D gene. Per germline, CDR1 MDHEN and CDR2 SYDVKM. The CDR3 consists of 17 residues. Trimming removed 2 bases at V and 6 bases at J, with 19 bases between.

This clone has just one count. In DNA, the CDR3 is TGTGCCAGCGCCGAGGGTGGGGGCGGGCAGCCCCAGCATTTT. Its translation: CASAEGGGGQPQHF. This chain joins TRBV9 and TRBJ1-5, with D possibly matching TRBD1 (6 bases). The CDR3 contains 14 residues. Trimming took 7 bases from V and 7 from J, leaving 18 bases between them. CDR1 and CDR2 (germline): SGDLS, YYNGEE. Full variable domain (remainder filled in from reference TRBV9 and TRBJ1-5): DSGVTQTPKHLITATGQRVTLRCSPRSGDLSVYWYQQSLDQGLQFLIQYYNGEERAKGNILERFSAQQFPDLHSELNLSSLELGDSALYFCASAEGGGGQPQHFGDGTRLSIL.

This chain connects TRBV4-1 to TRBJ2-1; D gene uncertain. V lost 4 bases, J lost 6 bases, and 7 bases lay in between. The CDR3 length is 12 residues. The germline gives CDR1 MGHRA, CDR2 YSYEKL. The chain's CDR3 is CASSRTGNEQFF. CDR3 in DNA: TGCGCCAGCAGCCGAACGGGCAATGAGCAGTTCTTC.

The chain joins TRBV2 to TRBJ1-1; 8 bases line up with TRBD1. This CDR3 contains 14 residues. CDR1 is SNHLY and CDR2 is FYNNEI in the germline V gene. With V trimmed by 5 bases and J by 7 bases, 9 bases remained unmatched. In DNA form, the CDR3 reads TGTGCCAGCAGTTACAGGGGGGCGCCCCTTGAAGCTTTCTTT. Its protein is CASSYRGAPLEAFF.

Here the CDR3 DNA reads TGTGCCAGCAGCCCCATGAAGGAAGGGGCTGAAGCTTTCTTT. Its protein product is CASSPMKEGAEAFF. The chain recombines TRBV28 with TRBJ1-1; D is perhaps TRBD1 (5 bases). V was cut by 6 bases and J by 6 bases, with 17 bases left in between. CDR3 length: 14 residues. CDR1 MDHEN and CDR2 SYDVKM come from the germline V gene.

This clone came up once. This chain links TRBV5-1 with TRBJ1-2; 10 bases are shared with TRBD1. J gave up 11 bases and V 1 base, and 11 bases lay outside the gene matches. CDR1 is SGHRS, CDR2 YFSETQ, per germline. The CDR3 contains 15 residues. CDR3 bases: TGCGCCAGCAGCTTGCTTAGGACAGGGGGTGAGGGTTACACCTTC. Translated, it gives CASSLLRTGGEGYTF.

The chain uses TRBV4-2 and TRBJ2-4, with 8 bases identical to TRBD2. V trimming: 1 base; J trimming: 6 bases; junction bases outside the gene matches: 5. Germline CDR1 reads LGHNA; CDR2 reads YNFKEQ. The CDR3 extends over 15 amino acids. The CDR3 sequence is CASSQGIGGGNIQYF. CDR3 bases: TGTGCCAGCAGCCAAGGTATCGGGGGGGGAAACATTCAGTACTTC.

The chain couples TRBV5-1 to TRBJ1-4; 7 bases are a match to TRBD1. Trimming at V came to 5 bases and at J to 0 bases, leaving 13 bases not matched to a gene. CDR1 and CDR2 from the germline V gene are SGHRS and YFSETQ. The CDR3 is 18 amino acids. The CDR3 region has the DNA TGCGCCAGCAGAGAGGGGGCCTACGCTACCCCAACTAATGAAAAACTGTTTTTT. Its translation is CASREGAYATPTNEKLFF. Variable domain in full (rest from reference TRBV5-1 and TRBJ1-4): KAGVTQTPRYLIKTRGQQVTLSCSPISGHRSVSWYQQTPGQGLQFLFEYFSETQRNKGNFPGRFSGRQFSNSRSEMNVSTLELGDSALYLCASREGAYATPTNEKLFFGSGTQLSVL.

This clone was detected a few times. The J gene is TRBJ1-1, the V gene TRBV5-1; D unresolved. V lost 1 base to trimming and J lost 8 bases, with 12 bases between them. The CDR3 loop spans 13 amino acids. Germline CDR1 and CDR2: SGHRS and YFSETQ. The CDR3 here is CASSLTRGQEAFF. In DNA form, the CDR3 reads TGCGCCAGCAGCTTGACCCGCGGGCAGGAAGCTTTCTTT.